This T cell receptor beta chain appears in the sequencing data of a study of T cells in Graves' hyperthyroidism and ophthalmopathy. Study results and limitations: Most clonotypes that expanded in the thyroid above 0.001 also showed up in blood. A 13 V-J model separated ophthalmopathy from stable hyperthyroidism.

It was RNA transcripts that yielded the amplified TCR beta CDR3 regions. HTBI primers were employed in a first-round RT-PCR of the TCR CDR3. TCRdb called the multiplex PCR reads again in MiXCR, with one record for every CDR3 protein. Altogether roughly 300,000 distinct CDR3 sequences are present, 11% to 15% being singletons, with the ten largest covering around 24%. Stable disease denoted Graves' hyperthyroidism without ophthalmopathy progression within 18 months. This clonotype was seen many times. The antigen remains undetermined. Per germline, CDR1 MDHEN and CDR2 SYDVKM. The CDR3 runs 13 residues. V lost 8 bases and J lost 0, with 10 bases in between.

The sequenced material came from blood. The clonotype was recovered from a woman in her 30s with Graves' hyperthyroidism. The rearrangement links TRBV28 to TRBJ1-1, with D hard to call. The CDR3 protein is CASAYIVNTEAFF. DNA for the CDR3: TGTGCCAGCGCCTACATCGTGAACACTGAAGCTTTCTTT.